A selection of T cell receptor beta chains follows, all from one sample in a study of T cells in narcolepsy. Libraries were prepared by immunoSEQ multiplex PCR; TCRdb keeps only in-frame clonotypes and omits some of them. Counted here are about 30,000 clones, over 80% occurring once; the ten biggest clones make up 2.6%. The sequenced sample consisted of CD45RA- memory CD4+ T cells from PBMCs. All receptors derive from a human donor with narcolepsy. CDR3s include the opening cysteine and the closing phenylalanine or tryptophan. The order of the fields is V gene, J gene, clone size, D gene, CDR3 DNA, CDR3 protein. A D gene is named only where the DNA matches it firmly. Not every row has a clone size; where given, it reads once, few, many or a size class.

>TRBV5-1|TRBJ2-3|-|-
TGCGCCAGCAAATCAGACGGGGGAGCGCAGTATTTT
CASKSDGGAQYF
>TRBV2|TRBJ1-6|-|-
TGTGCCAGTGGGGACGGTAGCTCCTATAATTCACCCCTCCACTTT
CASGDGSSYNSPLHF
>TRBV5-4|TRBJ2-7|-|-
TGTGCCAGCAGCTCCGACAGACCCTACGAGCAGTACTTC
CASSSDRPYEQYF
>TRBV11-2|TRBJ1-2|once|TRBD1
TGTGCCAGCAGCCGGACAGGGGGCAACTATGGCTACACCTTC
CASSRTGGNYGYTF
>TRBV7-2|TRBJ1-2|-|-
TGTGCCAGCAGCTCGCCGGGGGGACGCTCGGGCTACACCTTC
CASSSPGGRSGYTF
>TRBV5-5|TRBJ1-1|-|TRBD1
TGTGCCAGCAGCTTACGGACAGGAATGAACACTGAAGCTTTCTTT
CASSLRTGMNTEAFF
>TRBV2|TRBJ1-3|-|-
TGTGCCAGCAGTGTGAGGAGCTCTGGAAACACCATATATTTT
CASSVRSSGNTIYF
>TRBV19|TRBJ2-7|few|-
TGTGCCAGTAGCAAAACAGGGGGGGTAGCCTACGAGCAGTACTTC
CASSKTGGVAYEQYF
>TRBV19|TRBJ1-6|-|-
TGTGCCAGTAGGCAACAGGACAGCTCCTATAATTCACCCCTCCACTTT
CASRQQDSSYNSPLHF
>TRBV5-1|TRBJ1-2|-|-
TGCGCCAGCAGCTTGAGACGGGATCAGGGCTATGGCTACACCTTC
CASSLRRDQGYGYTF
>TRBV27|TRBJ1-2|-|-
TGTGCCAGCAGTCCCCTGACACGTATTTCTAACTATGGCTACACCTTC
CASSPLTRISNYGYTF
>TRBV5-6|TRBJ2-5|-|-
TGTGCCAGCAGCTTGGTCCAGCGGCAAGAGACCCAGTACTTC
CASSLVQRQETQYF
>TRBV19|TRBJ1-6|once|TRBD1
TGTGCCAGTAGTATGAGACAGGGTAATTCACCCCTCCACTTT
CASSMRQGNSPLHF
>TRBV30|TRBJ1-1|-|-
TGTGCCTGGAGTGTCTCTCTGTCGGGGATGAACACTGAAGCTTTCTTT
CAWSVSLSGMNTEAFF
>TRBV5-1|TRBJ2-5|-|TRBD2
TGCGCCAGCAGCTTAAAGCGGGGGGAACAGATTGGCGGGACCCAGTACTTC
CASSLKRGEQIGGTQYF
>TRBV6-5|TRBJ1-2|-|-
TGTGCCAGCAGTTTATACGACAACTTAGGAAACTATGGCTACACCTTC
CASSLYDNLGNYGYTF
>TRBV5-6|TRBJ1-1|-|TRBD1
TGTGCCAGCAGCTTCAGACAGGGGGAATGGACTGAAGCTTTCTTT
CASSFRQGEWTEAFF
>TRBV5-4|TRBJ1-1|once|-
TGTGCCAGCAGCCCGGACAGACCGAACACTGAAGCTTTCTTT
CASSPDRPNTEAFF
>TRBV5-8|TRBJ2-5|-|-
TGTGCCAGCAGCTTGAGGGGACTGCAAGCGACCCAGTACTTC
CASSLRGLQATQYF
>TRBV5-4|TRBJ1-4|-|TRBD1
TGTGCCAGCAGCTCGGGAGGGGGACAGGTGGGCGAAAAACTGTTTTTT
CASSSGGGQVGEKLFF
>TRBV18|TRBJ2-6|-|-
TGTGCCAGCTCATTCCGGACGCCGTTCTCCCCCTCTGGGGCCAACGTCCTGACTTTC
CASSFRTPFSPSGANVLTF
>TRBV6-6|TRBJ2-2|-|-
TGTGCCAGCAGTTACTCTACCGGGACCATCTACGGGGAGCTGTTTTTT
CASSYSTGTIYGELFF
>TRBV14|TRBJ2-3|-|TRBD2
TGTGCCAGCAGCCCCCGGGGGGGACCGTCTAGCACAGATACGCAGTATTTT
CASSPRGGPSSTDTQYF
>TRBV6-6|TRBJ2-7|-|-
TGTGCCAGCATGAATCAGGCAGGGCCCAACGAGCAGTACTTC
CASMNQAGPNEQYF
>TRBV6-5|TRBJ1-6|once|-
TGTGCCAGCAGTTATACACGGTTGAATTCACCCCTCCACTTT
CASSYTRLNSPLHF
>TRBV7-2|TRBJ2-5|once|-
TGTGCCAGCAGTCCCGGGCAGGTATGGGAGACCCAGTACTTC
CASSPGQVWETQYF
>TRBV15|TRBJ2-1|-|-
TGTGCCACCAGCAGAGCCCAAAGCCTGCTTGACAATGAGCAGTTCTTC
CATSRAQSLLDNEQFF
>TRBV7-2|TRBJ2-7|-|-
TGTGCCAGCAGCTCGTCACTAGAGCAGTACTTC
CASSSSLEQYF
>TRBV4-3|TRBJ1-6|-|-
TGCGCCAGCAGCCAAGCATGGGGCGAACCCAATTCACCCCTCCACTTT
CASSQAWGEPNSPLHF
>TRBV19|TRBJ1-4|-|TRBD1
TGTGCCAGTACCCAGAGTGGGACAGGTGGAGAAAAACTGTTTTTT
CASTQSGTGGEKLFF
>TRBV6-4|TRBJ1-4|-|-
TGTGCCAGCAGCCAACGCCAGGGGGAAAAACTGTTTTTT
CASSQRQGEKLFF
>TRBV6-5|TRBJ2-5|-|-
TGTGCCAGCGCTGTTTACCAAGAGACCCAGTACTTC
CASAVYQETQYF
>TRBV10-1|TRBJ1-5|-|TRBD1
TGCGCCAGCAGTGATAATTGGTATCGGACAGGGATTTTTTTTGGGAGTCAGCCCCAGCATTTT
CASSDNWYRTGIFFGSQPQHF
>TRBV29-1|TRBJ2-5|-|-
TGCAGCGTTGAACCGAGGAGGGGGTTTGGAGAGACCCAGTACTTC
CSVEPRRGFGETQYF
>TRBV9|TRBJ2-7|-|-
TGTGCCAGCAGCGTAGCTCGGTGGGGCGAGCAGTACTTC
CASSVARWGEQYF
>TRBV7-6|TRBJ2-2|once|-
TGTGCCAGCAGCTTAGGGGGCACCGGGGAGCTGTTTTTT
CASSLGGTGELFF
>TRBV7-6|TRBJ2-2|-|-
TGTGCCAGCAGCTTAGCGGGCGCGAACACCGGGGAGCTGTTTTTT
CASSLAGANTGELFF
>TRBV19|TRBJ2-2|-|-
TGTGCCAGTAGAACGCAGGGTCAGAACACCGGGGAGCTGTTTTTT
CASRTQGQNTGELFF
>TRBV11-2|TRBJ1-6|-|-
TGTGCCAGCAGCCGAGTAGGAATGGGCAATAATTCACCCCTCCACTTT
CASSRVGMGNNSPLHF